This T cell receptor beta chain was obtained from a study of cytomegalovirus exposure and HLA in healthy donors. Study-level findings and limits: In a later analysis, TCR association rates varied by HLA locus: DRB1 most, HLA-C fewest. A reported reduction in N-insertions relative to the 666-donor mean was seen in an Asian-associated ancestry cluster in a later analysis. A few chains tied to CMV proved CMV antigen-specific in vitro. Reportedly, cytomegalovirus status was diagnosed with high sensitivity and specificity.

13 Jbeta primers and 60 Vbeta primers were used for the PCR. TCRdb's copy holds only in-frame clones and misses some; the assay was immunoSEQ multiplex PCR. The sample shows 150,000 to 200,000 clones, roughly two thirds of them seen only once. In germline, CDR1 is MDHEN, CDR2 SYDVKM. Trimming took 2 bases from V and 6 from J, leaving 17 bases between them. This CDR3 spans 17 amino acids. Regarding this clone: Antigen unknown.

Sample: PBMCs. This sequence joins TRBV28 and TRBJ1-6; D remains unclear. This sequence was found in a young woman in good health and CMV-seropositive. CDR3 in DNA: TGTGCCAGCAGTTTAACCCCTCGGGGTACGGGTAATTCACCCCTCCACTTT. Its translation: CASSLTPRGTGNSPLHF.